What follows are 5 T cell receptor beta chains derived from one specimen sequenced in a study of cytomegalovirus exposure and HLA in healthy donors. This PCR relied on a set of 60 Vbeta primers and 13 Jbeta primers. Some clones are missing from TCRdb's copy, which holds only in-frame ones; the method was immunoSEQ multiplex PCR. The sample consists of fewer than 110,000 clones, roughly 76% of them appearing once. Sample: PBMCs. Receptors were obtained from a young man in good health and CMV-seronegative.

The genes are TRBV11-1 and TRBJ2-7; 7 nucleotides line up with TRBD1. CDR1 and CDR2 (germline): SGHAT, FQDESV (reference sequence). V shed 5 bases and J 3 bases; nucleotides not matched to a gene: 7. This CDR3 spans 14 amino acids. The CDR3 sequence: CASSQSTGDYEQYF. The CDR3 DNA sequence: TGTGCCAGCAGCCAAAGTACAGGGGACTACGAGCAGTACTTC.

The V and J genes are TRBV16 and TRBJ1-3; weak D call: TRBD1 (5 bases). The germline V gene has CDR1 KGHSY and CDR2 FQNENV. V dropped 4 bases and J dropped 6 bases, with 19 bases sitting between them. The CDR3 extends over 16 amino acids. In nucleotides, the CDR3 is TGTGCCAGCAGCCCCCTGATCGGGGGAGGACTAAACACCATATATTTT. Translation gives CASSPLIGGGLNTIYF.

This clone was observed a few times. Because the CDR3's place on the DNA is in doubt, the DNA is left out and the CDR3 is given as listed by TCRdb. The V gene is TRBV6-6, the J gene TRBJ1-4. The CDR3 numbers 13 amino acids, ends counted. The germline V gene encodes CDR1 MNHNY and CDR2 SVGAGI (reference sequence). The CDR3 loop reads CASSSSGSEKLFF.

The chain has TRBV2 and TRBJ1-4, with D unclear. V lost 5 bases to trimming and J lost 4 bases, with 14 bases between them. The CDR3 extends over 15 amino acids. Germline CDR1 reads SNHLY; CDR2 reads FYNNEI. CDR3: CASSPHQAGNEKLFF. The CDR3 DNA sequence: TGTGCCAGCAGTCCCCACCAGGCAGGTAATGAAAAACTGTTTTTT. The complete variable domain, with remaining parts taken from reference TRBV2 and TRBJ1-4, reads EPEVTQTPSHQVTQMGQEVILRCVPISNHLYFYWYRQILGQKVEFLVSFYNNEISEKSEIFDDQFSVERPDGSNFTLKIRSTKLEDSAMYFCASSPHQAGNEKLFFGSGTQLSVL.

The J gene is TRBJ2-7, the V gene TRBV27; TRBD2 is a possible D gene (6 bases). The V end lost 0 bases, the J end lost 6 bases, and 12 bases lay between the germline ends. This CDR3 is built from 14 residues. Looked up from germline, CDR1 is MNHEY and CDR2 is SMNVEV (reference sequence). The CDR3 DNA reads as TGTGCCAGCAGTTTATCGATCGGAGGGCGCGAGCAGTACTTC. Its protein product is CASSLSIGGREQYF.